This TCR beta chain was sequenced for a study of CD4 T cells in relation to SARS-CoV-2 and coronaviruses (dated by TCRdb to the early 2020s). Describing the broader study: In the ViraFEST assay, PBMCs were grown with antigen for around nine days, and TCR beta CDR3s were then sequenced to identify antigen-specific clonal expansions. HLA restriction was mapped for shared crossreactive spike epitopes using patient-derived lymphoblastoid cell lines. An HIV-1 Nef peptide pool or a culture without peptide was used as the negative reference condition. A different, Illumina-based TCR-beta assay was used to sequence expansion assays from other donors in the study. At the level of individual TCR clonotypes, the study measured memory CD4+ T cell crossreactivity between SARS-CoV-2 spike protein and common cold coronavirus spike proteins. Samples from three pre-COVID donors and the naive versus memory experiments were sequenced with the Adaptive Biotechnologies TCR-sequencing kit; other data were Illumina-based.

The method was the immunoSEQ multiplex PCR assay. Turning to the authors' computational methods: During preprocessing, nonproductive sequences were removed, along with CDR3s that did not begin with C, did not end with F or W, or were shorter than 7 amino acids. The MANAFEST web app was used to call antigen-specific clonotypes on the basis of expansion compared with the reference and with other culture wells. A clone was considered positive if significant expansion relative to the reference culture was observed in 2 of 3 replicate wells at an FDR below 0.05. Positive clones also required significant expansion versus all other tandem wells and an odds ratio above 5. After three terminal residues were trimmed from each end, CDR3 homology was quantified as pairwise Levenshtein distance using the stringdist R package. TCRdb holds this immuneACCESS table with in-frame rearrangements only. Some clones are missing; in checked studies, unresolved V genes explain under half, and the rest has no known cause. V and J calls and clone size are copied from that table; D and trimming were computed from the DNA. Within this sample are around 23,000 clones, with about 80% of them counted one time only. The ten largest clones capture more than 9% of the sample.

A note on this clone: Its antigen target is currently unknown. No much larger clone exists at a distance of one base, and base qualities are not known.

CDR1 SGHAT and CDR2 FQNNGV are derived from the germline V gene. The CDR3 sequence holds 19 residues, the cysteine and phenylalanine included. The read is trimmed to its CDR3 DNA, 57 bases read in frame from base 1. V lost 7 bases and J lost 5 bases, and the count of bases not matched to a germline gene is 26. CD4+ T cells from unexposed donors were collected before the COVID-19 pandemic (2011-2018). The EasySep CD4+ T cell isolation kit was used to isolate CD4+ T cells once the cultures had run for about 10 days. As cell numbers permitted, CD4+ T cells from unexposed donors were tested for reactivity to SARS-CoV-2 S and N and to four common cold coronavirus spike pools. Each well held more than 1.5 million PBMCs cultured in IMDM containing roughly 5% human AB serum and roughly 10 IU/ml IL-2. Half of the culture medium was replaced with fresh IL-2-containing medium on days 3 and 7. Triplicate replicate wells were generally used for each peptide culture condition. Leukapheresis product for the unexposed donors was bought commercially. Ficoll-Paque PLUS gradient centrifugation was used to isolate PBMCs from leukapheresis product or whole blood. PBMCs were either cryopreserved at -140°C or used fresh in the expansion assay. The QIAamp Micro DNA Kit was used to extract genomic DNA from the CD4+ T cells.

General findings and caveats noted by the study authors: Crossreactivity analysis centred on spike protein, so crossreactivity against other viral proteins was not assessed. Because no donor provided both pre-pandemic and post-infection samples, tracing the source of pre-existing responses was limited. In roughly two thirds of donors, memory CD4+ clonotypes turned up that crossrecognized SARS-CoV-2 and at least one common cold coronavirus spike. Crossreactive clones showed significantly weaker SARS-CoV-2-driven expansion than monoreactive clones, consistent with antigenic imprinting. Small numbers of patients and of tested TCRs limited the study.

The V and J segments used are TRBV11-2 and TRBJ2-7; TRBD1 matches 7 bases in the middle. The source of this sequence is a human donor in good health. The sequenced sample was CD4+ T cells from PBMCs, cultured in vitro. The CDR3 protein is CASNPYRGVLATVYNEQYF. The nucleotides read TGTGCCAGCAACCCTTACAGGGGTGTACTGGCTACCGTCTACAACGAGCAGTACTTC. Here the CDR3 is joined to the reference TRBV11-2 and TRBJ2-7 genes, and the full variable domain is: EAGVAQSPRYKIIEKRQSVAFWCNPISGHATLYWYQQILGQGPKLLIQFQNNGVVDDSQLPKDRFSAERLKGVDSTLKIQPAKLEDSAVYLCASNPYRGVLATVYNEQYFGPGTRLTVT.